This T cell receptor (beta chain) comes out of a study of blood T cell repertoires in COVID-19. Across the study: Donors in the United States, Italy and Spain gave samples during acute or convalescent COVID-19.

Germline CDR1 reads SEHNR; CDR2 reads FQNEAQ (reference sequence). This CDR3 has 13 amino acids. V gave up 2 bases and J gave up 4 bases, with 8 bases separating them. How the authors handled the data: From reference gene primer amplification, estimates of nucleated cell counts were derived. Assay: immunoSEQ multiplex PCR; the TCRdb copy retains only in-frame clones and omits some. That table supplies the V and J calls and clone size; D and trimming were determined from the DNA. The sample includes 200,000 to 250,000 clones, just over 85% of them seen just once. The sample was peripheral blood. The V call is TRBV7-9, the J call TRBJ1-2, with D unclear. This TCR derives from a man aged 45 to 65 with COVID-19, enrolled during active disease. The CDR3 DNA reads TGTGCCAGCAGCTTATCACCAGGCTATGGCTACACCTTC. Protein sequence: CASSLSPGYGYTF.